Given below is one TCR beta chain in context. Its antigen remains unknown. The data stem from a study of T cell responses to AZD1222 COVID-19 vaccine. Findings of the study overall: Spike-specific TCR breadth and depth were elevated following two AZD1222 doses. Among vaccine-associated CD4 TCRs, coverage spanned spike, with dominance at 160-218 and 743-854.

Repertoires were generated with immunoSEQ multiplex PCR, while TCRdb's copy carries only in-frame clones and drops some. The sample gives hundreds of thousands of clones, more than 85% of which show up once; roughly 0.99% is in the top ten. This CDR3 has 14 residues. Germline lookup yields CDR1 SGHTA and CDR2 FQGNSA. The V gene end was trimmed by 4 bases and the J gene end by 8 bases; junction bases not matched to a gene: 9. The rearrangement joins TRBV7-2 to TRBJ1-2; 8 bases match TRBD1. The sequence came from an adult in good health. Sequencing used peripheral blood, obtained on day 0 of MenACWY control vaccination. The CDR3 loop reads CASSSGQGRVGYTF. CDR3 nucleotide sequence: TGTGCCAGCAGCTCAGGACAGGGCAGGGTCGGCTACACCTTC.